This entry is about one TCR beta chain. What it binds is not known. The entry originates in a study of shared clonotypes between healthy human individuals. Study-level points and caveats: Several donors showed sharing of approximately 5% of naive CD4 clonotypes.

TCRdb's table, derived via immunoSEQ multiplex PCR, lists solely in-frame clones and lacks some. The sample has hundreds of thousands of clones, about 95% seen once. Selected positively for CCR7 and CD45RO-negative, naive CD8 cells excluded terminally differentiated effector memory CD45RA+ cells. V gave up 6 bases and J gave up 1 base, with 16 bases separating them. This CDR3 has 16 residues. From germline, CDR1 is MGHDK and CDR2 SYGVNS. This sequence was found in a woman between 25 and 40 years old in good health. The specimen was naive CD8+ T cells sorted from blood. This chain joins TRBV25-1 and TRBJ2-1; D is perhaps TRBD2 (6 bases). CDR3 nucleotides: TGTGCCAGCAGCGGAAGCACACTAGCATCCTACAATGAGCAGTTCTTC. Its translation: CASSGSTLASYNEQFF.